This T cell receptor (beta chain) was identified during a study of neurological immune-mediated disorders. Looking at the study overall: Multiple sclerosis patients numbering about 34 comprised around 31 relapsing-remitting and 3 secondary progressive patients. Study-wide findings and caveats: TCR clonal expansion peaked in HTLV-1-associated myelopathy patients and was lowest in multiple sclerosis patients. No sharing of CDR3 amino acid sequences was observed among expanded clones across subjects, suggesting private repertoires in all groups.

By 5'RACE with 10-nucleotide random UMIs, the cDNA was made. TCRdb re-called the 5' RACE reads with MiXCR, one entry per CDR3 protein. The sample records tens of thousands of distinct CDR3 sequences, approximately 4.1% being singletons. This clonotype has ten or more counts. Its specificity is unknown. With 5 bases clipped from V and 5 bases from J, the junction kept 8 bases outside the gene matches. Germline V gene lookup returns CDR1 SGHVS and CDR2 FNYEAQ. The CDR3 has 15 amino acids. The origin of this receptor is a man aged 50 or older with multiple sclerosis. Sequenced material: PBMCs. The genes are TRBV7-6 and TRBJ2-5, with 10 bases lining up with TRBD1. Here the CDR3 DNA reads TGTGCCAGCAGCAAAAACCCGGGACAGGGGGAGACCCAGTACTTC. It codes for CASSKNPGQGETQYF.